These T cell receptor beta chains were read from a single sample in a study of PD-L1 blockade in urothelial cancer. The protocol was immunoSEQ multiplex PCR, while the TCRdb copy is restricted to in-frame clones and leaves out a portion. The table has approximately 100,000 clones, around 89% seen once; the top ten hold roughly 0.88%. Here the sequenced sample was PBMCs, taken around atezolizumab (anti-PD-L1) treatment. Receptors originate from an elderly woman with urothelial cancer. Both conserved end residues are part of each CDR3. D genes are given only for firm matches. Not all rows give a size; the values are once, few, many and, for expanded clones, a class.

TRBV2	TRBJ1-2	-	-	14	CASSGLIANYGYTF	TGTGCCAGCAGCGGACTGATAGCCAACTATGGCTACACCTTC
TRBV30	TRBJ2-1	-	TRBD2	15	CAWSEPGTSGALWFF	TGTGCCTGGAGTGAGCCCGGGACTAGCGGGGCATTATGGTTCTTC
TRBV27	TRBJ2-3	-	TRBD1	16	CASSSHGTGDADTQYF	TGTGCCAGCAGTTCCCATGGGACAGGGGATGCAGATACGCAGTATTTT
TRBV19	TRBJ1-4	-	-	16	CASSIHGSTTNEKLFF	TGTGCCAGTAGTATTCACGGGAGCACAACTAATGAAAAACTGTTTTTT
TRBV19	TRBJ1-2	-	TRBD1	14	CASSLGQVSYGYTF	TGTGCCAGTAGCCTCGGACAGGTCTCTTATGGCTACACCTTC
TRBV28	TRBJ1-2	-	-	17	CASMRLGRQGSNYGYTF	TGTGCCAGCATGAGATTGGGGCGGCAGGGGTCAAACTATGGCTACACCTTC
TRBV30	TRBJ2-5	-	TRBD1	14	CAWSWAGGVETQYF	TGTGCCTGGAGTTGGGCAGGGGGAGTGGAGACCCAGTACTTC
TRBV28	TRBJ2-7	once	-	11	CATGQPYEQYF	TGTGCCACAGGACAGCCCTACGAGCAGTACTTC
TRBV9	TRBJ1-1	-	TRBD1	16	CASSRAGGTVNTEAFF	TGTGCCAGCAGCAGAGCAGGGGGTACCGTGAACACTGAAGCTTTCTTT
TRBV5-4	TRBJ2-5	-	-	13	CASIITGYGTQYF	TGTGCCAGCATCATCACAGGGTACGGGACCCAGTACTTC
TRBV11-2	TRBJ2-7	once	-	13	CASSLGSVYEQYF	TGTGCCAGCAGCTTAGGATCGGTCTACGAGCAGTACTTC